Presented here are 5 T cell receptor beta chains from one specimen sequenced in a study of TIL therapy for anti-PD-1-resistant metastatic lung cancer. The time point: pre-treatment sample, taken before nivolumab and TIL therapy. The tumor samples were excised metastases, mostly pleural nodules or supraclavicular lymph nodes. The immunoSEQ assay was v3. Clones were read by immunoSEQ multiplex PCR, and TCRdb kept only the in-frame ones, dropping some. The sample holds roughly 50,000 clones, 55% to 75% seen once. The sequencing here drew on tumor tissue, taken at baseline. The origin of the receptors is a person aged 25-80 years with non-small cell lung cancer.

The chain couples TRBV18 to TRBJ2-1; 9 nucleotides match TRBD1. The CDR3 has 15 amino acids. J lost 6 bases, V lost 5 bases, and 8 bases had no gene match. Germline assignment: CDR1 KGHSH and CDR2 LQKENI. The CDR3 sequence is CASSSGQGQFNEQFF. The CDR3 bases are TGTGCCAGCTCATCCGGACAGGGGCAGTTCAATGAGCAGTTCTTC. The entire variable domain, with the rest obtained from reference TRBV18 and TRBJ2-1, is as follows: NAGVMQNPRHLVRRRGQEARLRCSPMKGHSHVYWYRQLPEEGLKFMVYLQKENIIDESGMPKERFSAEFPKEGPSILRIQQVVRGDSAAYFCASSSGQGQFNEQFFGPGTRLTVL.

This clone was picked up one time. The chain is built from TRBV6-1 and TRBJ2-1; TRBD1 aligns across 8 bases. V shed 2 bases, J shed 7 bases, and the junction held 7 bases outside the gene matches. From germline, CDR1 is MNHNS and CDR2 SASEGT. The CDR3 has 15 amino acids. The CDR3 bases are TGTGCCAGCAGTGAAATTGGACAGGGTCGAAATGAGCAGTTCTTC. Amino acids: CASSEIGQGRNEQFF.

This chain joins TRBV5-6 and TRBJ2-7; 7 nucleotides align to TRBD1. CDR3 length equals 14 residues. Germline V CDR1 and CDR2: SGHDT, YYEEEE. With 2 bases clipped from V and 1 base from J, the junction kept 3 bases outside the gene matches. The CDR3 protein is CASSFGTESYEQYF. The DNA of the CDR3 is TGTGCCAGCAGCTTCGGGACAGAATCCTACGAGCAGTACTTC.

The J gene is TRBJ2-1, the V gene TRBV4-3, with D unresolved. V shed 0 bases and J shed 4 bases, with 16 bases lying between them. This CDR3 is 17 amino acids long. The germline CDR1 and CDR2 sequences are LGHNA and YSLEER. This chain's CDR3 is CASSQEAAHSSYNEQFF. DNA for the CDR3: TGCGCCAGCAGCCAAGAGGCAGCCCACTCGTCTTACAATGAGCAGTTCTTC.

This clone occurred a few times. The chain combines TRBV27 with TRBJ1-2; a weak D match, TRBD1 (6 bases). There are 14 residues in the CDR3. Germline V gene lookup returns CDR1 MNHEY and CDR2 SMNVEV (reference sequence). The ends were cut back, 3 bases at V and 0 bases at J, with 8 bases in the middle. CDR3 sequence: CASSFGQTNYGYTF. CDR3 bases: TGTGCCAGCAGTTTCGGACAGACTAACTATGGCTACACCTTC.